A selection of T cell receptor beta chains follows, all from one sample in a study of CD8+CD57+ T cells in acquired aplastic anemia. TCRdb used MiXCR to reprocess the reads, holding one entry per CDR3 protein. Of around 500,000 distinct CDR3 sequences in the sample, 25% to 40% were seen once. Source material: sorted CD4+, CD8+, or CD8+CD57+ T cells (not recorded which) from PBMCs. The receptors shown here come from a human donor with aplastic anemia. The CDR3 runs from the conserved cysteine through the conserved F or W.

j_gene	v_gene	CDR3aa
TRBJ2-1	TRBV20-1	CSAETSYNEQFF
TRBJ2-2	TRBV9	CASSVDTTGELFF
TRBJ2-3	TRBV11-2	CASSPIAGTGTDTQYF
TRBJ2-7	TRBV13	CASSPSTGQASLYEQYF
TRBJ2-3	TRBV25-1	CASSEFVSGQITDTQYF
TRBJ2-7	TRBV20-1	CSARPGRSREQYF
TRBJ1-1	TRBV7-3	CASSLGVGGTQAFF
TRBJ1-4	TRBV20-1	CSARDPRNSNEKLFF
TRBJ1-2	TRBV7-8	CASSSNRTNYGYTF
TRBJ1-4	TRBV25-1	CASRARSLRDEKLFF
TRBJ2-4	TRBV10-3	CASRPRGWDIQYF
TRBJ2-7	TRBV4-1	CASSQDLDSSYEQYF
TRBJ2-7	TRBV7-8	CASSYRANEQYF
TRBJ1-1	TRBV19	CASSLVYVQTNTEAFF
TRBJ1-2	TRBV7-3	CASSLVGGAAYGYTF
TRBJ2-7	TRBV6-4	CAGRTSGGASYEQYF
TRBJ2-7	TRBV2	CATRDIVSYEQYF